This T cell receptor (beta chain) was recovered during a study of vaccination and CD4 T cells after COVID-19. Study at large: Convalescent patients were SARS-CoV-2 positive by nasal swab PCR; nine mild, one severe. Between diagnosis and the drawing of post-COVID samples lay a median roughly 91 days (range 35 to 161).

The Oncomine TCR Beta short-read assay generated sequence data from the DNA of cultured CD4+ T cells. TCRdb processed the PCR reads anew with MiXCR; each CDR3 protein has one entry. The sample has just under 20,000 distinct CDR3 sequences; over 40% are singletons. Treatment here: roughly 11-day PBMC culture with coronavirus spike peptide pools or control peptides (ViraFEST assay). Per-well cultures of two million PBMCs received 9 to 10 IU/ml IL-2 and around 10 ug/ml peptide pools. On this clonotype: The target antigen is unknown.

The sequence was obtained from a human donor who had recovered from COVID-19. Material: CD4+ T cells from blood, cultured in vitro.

The DNA for the CDR3 is TGCAGTGCTAGAGTTGGGCAGTTAAGGCGCCCCCATGAGCAGTTCTTC. It is translated as CSARVGQLRRPHEQFF. V usage is TRBV20-1 and J usage is TRBJ2-1; D gene uncertain. The CDR3 is 16 amino acids. The V and J ends lost 1 base and 8 bases respectively, with 21 bases between them. Germline V gene sequence: CDR1 DFQATT, CDR2 SNEGSKA (reference sequence).